These 7 T cell receptor beta chains were all obtained from the same sample, sequenced in a study of blood T cell repertoires in COVID-19. Assay: immunoSEQ multiplex PCR; the TCRdb copy retains only in-frame clones and omits some. The top ten hold 11% of the sample, which has under 75,000 clones, around 86% seen once. Source material: peripheral blood. These TCRs come from a woman under 30 with acute or convalescent COVID-19.

This chain uses TRBV27 with TRBJ2-3; 8 bases align to TRBD1. After removal of 5 bases from V and 4 bases from J, the junction contained 8 bases not matched to a gene. Germline V CDR1 and CDR2: MNHEY, SMNVEV (reference sequence). The CDR3 has 15 amino acids. CDR3 region: CASSLQGASADTQYF. The CDR3 DNA is TGTGCCAGCAGTCTTCAGGGGGCTTCGGCAGATACGCAGTATTTT.

The gene calls are TRBV7-2 and TRBJ2-3; the D is unclear. V lost 2 bases, J lost 5 bases, and 23 bases lay in between. Germline V gene lookup returns CDR1 SGHTA and CDR2 FQGNSA. The CDR3 consists of 18 residues. In DNA, the CDR3 is TGTGCCAGCAGCTTACAGCCGCCCCGACTGAGTCGGAAAGATACGCAGTATTTT. Amino acid sequence: CASSLQPPRLSRKDTQYF.

This clone showed up just a few times. The genes are TRBV6-2 or TRBV6-3 and TRBJ2-7; D is uncertain. Trimming pared 6 bases from V and 4 bases from J, leaving 7 bases between. Germline loops: CDR1 MNHEY, CDR2 SVGEGT. This CDR3 region has 11 residues. The CDR3 nucleotides are TGTGCCAGCAGCAACCGGTACGAGCAGTACTTC. Its protein is CASSNRYEQYF.

The chain employs TRBV2 and TRBJ1-1; D is unresolved. The germline V gene encodes CDR1 SNHLY and CDR2 FYNNEI. V shed 4 bases and J shed 10 bases, with 13 bases lying between them. The length of the CDR3 is 12 residues. The CDR3 sequence is CASSGRDYLAFF. The CDR3 bases are TGTGCCAGCAGTGGGCGGGATTATCTAGCTTTCTTT. The full variable domain, with the rest looked up from reference TRBV2 and TRBJ1-1, is EPEVTQTPSHQVTQMGQEVILRCVPISNHLYFYWYRQILGQKVEFLVSFYNNEISEKSEIFDDQFSVERPDGSNFTLKIRSTKLEDSAMYFCASSGRDYLAFFGQGTRLTVV.

V is TRBV10-2 and J is TRBJ2-2; a weak D match, TRBD1 (6 bases). CDR1 is WSHSY, CDR2 SAAADI, per germline. The CDR3 has 11 residues. V shed 5 bases and J shed 9 bases, with 7 bases lying between them. The CDR3 here is CASSWDRELFF. For the CDR3, the DNA is TGCGCCAGCAGTTGGGACAGGGAGCTGTTTTTT.

The chain links TRBV29-1 to TRBJ2-3; TRBD1 might be the D (6 bases). The CDR3 runs 13 residues. Germline CDR1 reads SQVTM; CDR2 reads ANQGSEA. V was trimmed by 6 bases and J by 6 bases, leaving 16 bases between them. CDR3 protein: CSVRRIRGDTQYF. The CDR3 nucleotides read TGCAGCGTGAGACGGATTAGGGGGGATACGCAGTATTTT.

The CDR3: CASSSRQNMNTEAFF. The CDR3 bases are TGTGCCAGCAGCTCGAGACAGAACATGAACACTGAAGCTTTCTTT. The chain links TRBV7-8 to TRBJ1-1; tentatively, D is TRBD1 (5 bases). Germline CDR1 reads SGHVS; CDR2 reads FQNEAQ. V dropped 4 bases and J dropped 0 bases, with 12 bases sitting between them. The CDR3 consists of 15 residues.